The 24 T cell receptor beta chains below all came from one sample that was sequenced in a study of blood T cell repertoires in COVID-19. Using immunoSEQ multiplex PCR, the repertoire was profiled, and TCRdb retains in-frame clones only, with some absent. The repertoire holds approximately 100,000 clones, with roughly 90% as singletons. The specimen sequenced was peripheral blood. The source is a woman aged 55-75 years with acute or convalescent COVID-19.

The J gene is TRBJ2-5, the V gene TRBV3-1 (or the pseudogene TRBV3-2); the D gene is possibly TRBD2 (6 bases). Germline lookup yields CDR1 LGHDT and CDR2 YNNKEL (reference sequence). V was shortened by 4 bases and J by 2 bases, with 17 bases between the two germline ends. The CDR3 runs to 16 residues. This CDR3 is CASSLPREAVQETQYF. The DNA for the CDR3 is TGTGCCAGCAGCCTCCCCAGGGAGGCGGTTCAAGAGACCCAGTACTTC.

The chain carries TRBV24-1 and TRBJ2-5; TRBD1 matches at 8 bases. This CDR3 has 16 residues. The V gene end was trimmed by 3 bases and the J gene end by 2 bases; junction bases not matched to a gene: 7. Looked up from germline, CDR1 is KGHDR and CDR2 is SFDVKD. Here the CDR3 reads CATSDPGQGTQETQYF. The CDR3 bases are TGTGCCACCAGTGATCCCGGACAGGGTACTCAAGAGACCCAGTACTTC.

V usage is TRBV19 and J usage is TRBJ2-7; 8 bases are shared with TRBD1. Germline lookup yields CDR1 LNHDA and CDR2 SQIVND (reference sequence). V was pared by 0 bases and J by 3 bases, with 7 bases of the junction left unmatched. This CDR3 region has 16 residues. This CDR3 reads CASSIDIGTGHYEQYF. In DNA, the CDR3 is TGTGCCAGTAGTATAGACATCGGGACAGGACACTACGAGCAGTACTTC.

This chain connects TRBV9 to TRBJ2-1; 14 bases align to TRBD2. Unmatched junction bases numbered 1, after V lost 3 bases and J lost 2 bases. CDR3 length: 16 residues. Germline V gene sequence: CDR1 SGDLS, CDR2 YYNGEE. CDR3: CASSEGLAGAYNEQFF. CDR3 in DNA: TGTGCCAGCAGCGAGGGACTAGCGGGAGCCTACAATGAGCAGTTCTTC. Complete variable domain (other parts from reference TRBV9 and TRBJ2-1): DSGVTQTPKHLITATGQRVTLRCSPRSGDLSVYWYQQSLDQGLQFLIQYYNGEERAKGNILERFSAQQFPDLHSELNLSSLELGDSALYFCASSEGLAGAYNEQFFGPGTRLTVL.

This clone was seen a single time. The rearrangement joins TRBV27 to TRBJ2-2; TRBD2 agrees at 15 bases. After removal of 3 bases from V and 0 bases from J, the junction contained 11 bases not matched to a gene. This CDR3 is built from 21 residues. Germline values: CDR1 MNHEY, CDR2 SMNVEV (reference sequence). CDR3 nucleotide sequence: TGTGCCAGCAGTTTGGGTCCCGGGACTAGCGGGAGGTTCGCGAACACCGGGGAGCTGTTTTTT. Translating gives CASSLGPGTSGRFANTGELFF.

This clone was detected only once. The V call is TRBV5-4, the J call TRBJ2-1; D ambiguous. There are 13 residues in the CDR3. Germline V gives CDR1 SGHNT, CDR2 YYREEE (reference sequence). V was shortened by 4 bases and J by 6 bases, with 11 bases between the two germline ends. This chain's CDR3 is CASSEAVGNEQFF. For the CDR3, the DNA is TGTGCCAGCAGCGAGGCGGTAGGCAATGAGCAGTTCTTC.

CDR3 bases: TGCGCCAGCAGCTTGACTAGCGGAAAAGAGACCCAGTACTTC. Translated: CASSLTSGKETQYF. This chain connects TRBV5-1 to TRBJ2-5, with 8 bases aligning to TRBD2. The CDR3 runs 14 residues. The germline gives CDR1 SGHRS, CDR2 YFSETQ. Unmatched junction bases numbered 2, after V lost 1 base and J lost 3 bases.

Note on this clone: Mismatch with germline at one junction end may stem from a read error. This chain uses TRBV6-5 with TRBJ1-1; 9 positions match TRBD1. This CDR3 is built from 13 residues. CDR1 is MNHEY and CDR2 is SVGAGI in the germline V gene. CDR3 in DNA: TGTGCCAGCAGGAATACCCGGGACAGGGTTAAAAACTTT. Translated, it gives CASRNTRDRVKNF.

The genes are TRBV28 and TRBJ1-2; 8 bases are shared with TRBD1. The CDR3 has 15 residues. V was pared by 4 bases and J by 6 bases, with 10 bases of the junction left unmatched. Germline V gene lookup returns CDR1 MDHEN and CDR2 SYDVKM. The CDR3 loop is CASSSRQGITHGYTF. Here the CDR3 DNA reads TGTGCCAGCAGTTCCCGACAGGGGATAACCCATGGCTACACCTTC.

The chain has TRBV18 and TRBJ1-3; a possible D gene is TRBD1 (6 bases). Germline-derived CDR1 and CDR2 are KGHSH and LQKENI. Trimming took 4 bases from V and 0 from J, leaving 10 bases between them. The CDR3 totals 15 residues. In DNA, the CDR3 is TGTGCCAGCTCACGAACAGGGAGCTCTGGAAACACCATATATTTT. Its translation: CASSRTGSSGNTIYF.

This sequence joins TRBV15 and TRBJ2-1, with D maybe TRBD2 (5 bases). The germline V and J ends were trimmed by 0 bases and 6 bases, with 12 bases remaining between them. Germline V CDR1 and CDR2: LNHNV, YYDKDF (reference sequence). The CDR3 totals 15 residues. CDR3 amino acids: CATSREVGAANEQFF. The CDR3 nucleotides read TGTGCCACCAGCAGAGAGGTGGGAGCGGCCAATGAGCAGTTCTTC. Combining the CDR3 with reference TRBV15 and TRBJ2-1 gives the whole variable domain DAMVIQNPRYQVTQFGKPVTLSCSQTLNHNVMYWYQQKSSQAPKLLFHYYDKDFNNEADTPDNFQSRRPNTSFCFLDIRSPGLGDTAMYLCATSREVGAANEQFFGPGTRLTVL.

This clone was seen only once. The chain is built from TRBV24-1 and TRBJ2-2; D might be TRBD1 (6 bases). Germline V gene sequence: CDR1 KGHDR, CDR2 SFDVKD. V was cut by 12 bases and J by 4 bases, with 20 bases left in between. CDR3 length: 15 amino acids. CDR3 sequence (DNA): TGTGCCCCGCGAACAGGGCTTTGTGGCACCGGGGAGCTGTTTTTT. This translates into CAPRTGLCGTGELFF.

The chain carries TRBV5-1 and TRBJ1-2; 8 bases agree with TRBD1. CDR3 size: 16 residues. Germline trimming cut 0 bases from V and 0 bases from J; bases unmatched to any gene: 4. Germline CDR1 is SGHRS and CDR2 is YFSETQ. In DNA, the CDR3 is TGCGCCAGCAGCTTGGAAGCAGGGGGCCCTAACTATGGCTACACCTTC. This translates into CASSLEAGGPNYGYTF. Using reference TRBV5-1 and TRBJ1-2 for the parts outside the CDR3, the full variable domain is KAGVTQTPRYLIKTRGQQVTLSCSPISGHRSVSWYQQTPGQGLQFLFEYFSETQRNKGNFPGRFSGRQFSNSRSEMNVSTLELGDSALYLCASSLEAGGPNYGYTFGSGTRLTVV.

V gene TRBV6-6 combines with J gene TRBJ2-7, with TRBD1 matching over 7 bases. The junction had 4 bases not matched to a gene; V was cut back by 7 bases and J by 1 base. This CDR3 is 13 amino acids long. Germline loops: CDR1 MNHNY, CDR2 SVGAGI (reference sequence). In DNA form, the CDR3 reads TGTGCCAGCAAAAGACAGGGATCCTACGAGCAGTACGTC. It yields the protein CASKRQGSYEQYV.

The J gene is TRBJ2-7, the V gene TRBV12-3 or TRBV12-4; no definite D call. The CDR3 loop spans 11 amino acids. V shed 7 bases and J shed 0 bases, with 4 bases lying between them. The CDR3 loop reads CASTGSYEQYF. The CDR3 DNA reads TGTGCCAGCACCGGCTCCTACGAGCAGTACTTC.

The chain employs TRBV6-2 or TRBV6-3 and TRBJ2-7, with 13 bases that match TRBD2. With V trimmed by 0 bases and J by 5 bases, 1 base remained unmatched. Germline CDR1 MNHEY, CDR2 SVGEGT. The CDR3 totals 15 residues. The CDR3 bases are TGTGCCAGCAGTTACTCCGGACTAGCGGGAGACGAGCAGTACTTC. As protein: CASSYSGLAGDEQYF.

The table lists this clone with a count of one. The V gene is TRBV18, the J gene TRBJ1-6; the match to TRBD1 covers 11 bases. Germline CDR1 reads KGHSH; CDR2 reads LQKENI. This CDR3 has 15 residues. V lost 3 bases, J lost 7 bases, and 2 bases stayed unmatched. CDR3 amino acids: CASSPGQGENSPLHF. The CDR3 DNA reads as TGTGCCAGCTCACCGGGACAGGGGGAAAATTCACCCCTCCACTTT.

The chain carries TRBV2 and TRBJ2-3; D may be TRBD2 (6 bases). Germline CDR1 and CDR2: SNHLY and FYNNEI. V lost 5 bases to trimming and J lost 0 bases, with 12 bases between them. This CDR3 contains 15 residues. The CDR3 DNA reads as TGTGCCAGCAGTCTTAGCGGTCCTAGCACAGATACGCAGTATTTT. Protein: CASSLSGPSTDTQYF.

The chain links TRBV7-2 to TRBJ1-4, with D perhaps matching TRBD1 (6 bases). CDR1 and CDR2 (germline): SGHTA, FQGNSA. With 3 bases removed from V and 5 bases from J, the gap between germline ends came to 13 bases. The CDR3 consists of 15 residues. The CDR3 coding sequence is TGTGCCAGCAGCTTGCAGGGGTCCATAAATGAAAAACTGTTTTTT. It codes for CASSLQGSINEKLFF.

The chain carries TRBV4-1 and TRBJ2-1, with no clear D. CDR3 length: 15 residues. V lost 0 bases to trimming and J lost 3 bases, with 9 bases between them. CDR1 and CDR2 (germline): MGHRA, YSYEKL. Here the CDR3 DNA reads TGCGCCAGCAGCCAAGACACAAACTACTACAATGAGCAGTTCTTC. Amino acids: CASSQDTNYYNEQFF.

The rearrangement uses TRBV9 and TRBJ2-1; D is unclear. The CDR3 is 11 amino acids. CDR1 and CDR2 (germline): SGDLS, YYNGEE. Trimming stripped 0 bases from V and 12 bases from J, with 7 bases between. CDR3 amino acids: CASSVDTTQFF. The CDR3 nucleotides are TGTGCCAGCAGCGTAGACACCACGCAGTTCTTC.

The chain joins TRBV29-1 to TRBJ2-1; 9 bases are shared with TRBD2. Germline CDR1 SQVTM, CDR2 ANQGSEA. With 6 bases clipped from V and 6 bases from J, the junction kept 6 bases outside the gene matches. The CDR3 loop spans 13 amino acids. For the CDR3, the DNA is TGCAGCGTCAGAGCGGGAGGAATCAATGAGCAGTTCTTC. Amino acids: CSVRAGGINEQFF.

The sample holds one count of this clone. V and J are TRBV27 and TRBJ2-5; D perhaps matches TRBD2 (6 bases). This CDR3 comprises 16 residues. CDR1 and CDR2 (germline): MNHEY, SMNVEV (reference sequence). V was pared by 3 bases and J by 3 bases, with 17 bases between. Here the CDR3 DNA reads TGTGCCAGCAGTTTTGGAGGGTCGGGGGTGAAAGAGACCCAGTACTTC. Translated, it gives CASSFGGSGVKETQYF.

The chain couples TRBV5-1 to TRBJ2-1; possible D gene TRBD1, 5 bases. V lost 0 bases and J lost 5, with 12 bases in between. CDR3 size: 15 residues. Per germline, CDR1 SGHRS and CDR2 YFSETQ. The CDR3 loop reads CASSLGVGVHNEQFF. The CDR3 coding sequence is TGCGCCAGCAGCTTGGGGGTAGGGGTGCACAATGAGCAGTTCTTC.